This paragraph covers one T cell receptor (beta chain) sequence. As originally analysed: Nucleated cell number was recorded as an estimate derived from reference gene primer amplification. The protocol was immunoSEQ multiplex PCR, while the TCRdb copy is restricted to in-frame clones and leaves out a portion. That table gives V, J and clone size, and the DNA gave D and trimming. In the table there are some 69,000 clones, 80% to 85% of which are singletons. The entry originates in a study of blood T cell repertoires in COVID-19. On the study more broadly: There were acute and convalescent COVID-19 samples, and they came from the United States, Italy and Spain. From T cells, B-cell-depleted T cells, or PBMCs came the material, which was cDNA or gDNA.

There are 14 residues in the CDR3. CDR1 PRHDT and CDR2 FYEKMQ come from the germline V gene (reference sequence). The trim removed 7 bases at V and 6 bases at J, leaving 5 bases unmatched. This sequence was found in a woman aged 60-75 years with acute or convalescent COVID-19. Sequencing input: peripheral blood. The genes are TRBV13 and TRBJ1-6; 8 bases match TRBD1. The CDR3 region has the DNA TGTGCCAGCAAAGAAGGACAGGGTAATTCACCCCTCCACTTT. Protein: CASKEGQGNSPLHF.